Here is one TCR beta chain with its context. CDR1 and CDR2 from the germline V gene are MNHEY and SMNVEV (reference sequence). CDR3 size: 17 residues. V lost 6 bases, J lost 1 base, and 10 bases stayed unmatched. In the source study's methods: Reference gene primer amplification in the assay estimated nucleated cell counts. Some clones are missing from TCRdb's copy, which holds only in-frame ones; the method was immunoSEQ multiplex PCR. V and J calls and clone size are as listed in that table; D and trimming were resolved from the DNA. The data contain 270,000 or so clones, about nine tenths of them singletons. This sample is part of a study of blood T cell repertoires in COVID-19. Study details: Italy, Spain and the United States were the sources of the convalescent and acute COVID-19 samples. The cDNA or gDNA used as material had been derived from T cells, B-cell-depleted T cells, or PBMCs.

This clonotype originated in a middle-aged man with active or convalescent COVID-19. The source material was peripheral blood. This chain links TRBV27 with TRBJ2-2; 8 bases line up with TRBD1. In nucleotides, the CDR3 is TGTGCCAGCAGATTCTCTTCCGGGACAGGGAACACCGGGGAGCTGTTTTTT. Translation: CASRFSSGTGNTGELFF.